The 7 T cell receptor beta chains below were found in one sample sequenced in a study of regulatory T cells in long-lasting Graves disease. Time point denoted: newly diagnosed GD, antithyroid drugs for less than 3 months. RNA isolated from PBMCs was used to make the TCR library. Building the TCR beta libraries relied on iRepertoire HTBI primers, and CDR3 regions underwent Arm-PCR. TCRdb reprocessed the multiplex PCR reads with MiXCR, giving one entry per CDR3 protein. Of over 350,000 distinct CDR3 sequences in the sample, around 15% were seen once. The same data also went into a second study, on T cells in Graves' hyperthyroidism and ophthalmopathy.

The sequences come from peripheral blood mononuclear cells (PBMCs), collected at new diagnosis, from a patient treated with antithyroid drugs. The source is a woman aged 45-65 years with Graves disease.

This clonotype was observed many times. V is TRBV28 and J is TRBJ2-3; TRBD2 matches 7 bases. Germline values: CDR1 MDHEN, CDR2 SYDVKM. V was clipped by 6 bases and J by 2 bases; unmatched bases: 8. The CDR3 has 15 residues. The CDR3 spells CASRSAGVDTDTQYF. CDR3 bases: TGTGCCAGCAGATCCGCGGGAGTCGACACAGATACGCAGTATTTT. Supplemented by reference TRBV28 and TRBJ2-3, the full variable domain reads DVKVTQSSRYLVKRTGEKVFLECVQDMDHENMFWYRQDPGLGLRLIYFSYDVKMKEKGDIPEGYSVSREKKERFSLILESASTNQTSMYLCASRSAGVDTDTQYFGPGTRLTVL.

This chain links TRBV14 with TRBJ2-6, with 9 bases lining up with TRBD1. Per the germline V gene, CDR1 is SGHDN and CDR2 is FVKESK. The length of the CDR3 is 19 residues. The V and J ends lost 1 base and 2 bases, in that order; junction bases with no gene match: 9. For the CDR3, the DNA is TGTGCCAGCAGCCAAGGAGTGATTACAGGGGGCGCTGGGGCCAACGTCCTGACTTTC. It translates to CASSQGVITGGAGANVLTF.

This clonotype was observed a few times. The gene calls are TRBV29-1 and TRBJ1-1; D ambiguous. CDR3 length: 9 amino acids. Germline CDR1 is SQVTM and CDR2 is ANQGSEA. The chain's CDR3 is CPVNTEAFF. The DNA for the CDR3 is TGCCCGGTGAACACTGAAGCTTTCTTT.

This clonotype showed up many times. The rearrangement uses TRBV6-2 or TRBV6-3 and TRBJ2-3, with 7 bases fitting TRBD2. The V and J ends lost 5 bases and 3 bases, in that order; junction bases with no gene match: 11. The length of the CDR3 is 16 residues. Looked up from germline, CDR1 is MNHEY and CDR2 is SVGEGT. This chain's CDR3 is CASSPLWGGRTDTQYF. CDR3 DNA: TGTGCCAGCAGTCCCCTTTGGGGGGGGAGGACAGATACGCAGTATTTT.

This clonotype was seen ten or more times. The chain is built from TRBV7-8 and TRBJ2-3; 11 bases align to TRBD2. Germline CDR1 is SGHVS and CDR2 is FQNEAQ. V lost 3 bases and J lost 6; bases outside the gene matches: 8. This CDR3 contains 16 residues. CDR3 protein: CASSFLAGGNQDTQYF. The CDR3 DNA follows: TGTGCCAGCAGCTTCCTAGCGGGGGGAAATCAGGATACGCAGTATTTT.

This clonotype has a count of ten or more. The chain carries TRBV28 and TRBJ2-2; 10 positions agree with TRBD1. CDR1 and CDR2 from the germline V gene are MDHEN and SYDVKM. The ends lost 4 bases at V and 6 bases at J; junction bases unmatched: 5. The CDR3 runs 15 residues. The CDR3 DNA reads TGTGCCAGCAGTTCCGGGACAGGGGTCGCCGGGGAGCTGTTTTTT. As protein: CASSSGTGVAGELFF.

This clonotype has a handful of counts. The V gene is TRBV7-9, the J gene TRBJ1-1, with 9 bases identical to TRBD1. CDR1 is SEHNR, CDR2 FQNEAQ, per germline (reference sequence). This CDR3 comprises 18 residues. Trimming took 3 bases from V and 1 from J; bases not matched to a gene: 12. In DNA, the CDR3 is TGTGCCAGCAGCTTGGGGACAGGGTCTCGCGGGTGGAACACTGAAGCTTTCTTT. It codes for CASSLGTGSRGWNTEAFF.